This entry lists 2 T cell receptor beta chains sequenced from one sample in a study of blood T cell repertoires in COVID-19. The repertoire was sequenced with immunoSEQ multiplex PCR; TCRdb's copy has only in-frame clones and lacks some. Found here are hundreds of thousands of clones, around 87% of them singletons; the top ten hold more than 1.3%. Sequencing was carried out using peripheral blood. The receptors were sampled from a woman between 40 and 50 years old who had recovered from COVID-19.

The chain recombines TRBV3-1 (or the pseudogene TRBV3-2) with TRBJ2-5; 8 nucleotides align to TRBD2. Germline trimming cut 4 bases from V and 3 bases from J; bases unmatched to any gene: 7. Germline loops: CDR1 LGHDT, CDR2 YNNKEL (reference sequence). CDR3 length equals 15 residues. CDR3 sequence: CASSPFTGGEETQYF. Written as DNA, the CDR3 is TGTGCCAGCAGCCCCTTTACGGGGGGGGAAGAGACCCAGTACTTC.

This sequence joins TRBV6-5 and TRBJ1-4, with D possibly TRBD1 on 6 matching bases. The CDR3 has 15 residues. The V gene lost 6 bases and the J gene lost 5 bases, with 16 bases spanning the gap. From germline, CDR1 is MNHEY and CDR2 SVGAGI. The CDR3 DNA reads TGTGCCAGCAGAACAGGGACGATTTTCAATGAAAAACTGTTTTTT. Translated: CASRTGTIFNEKLFF.